The text below deals with one T cell receptor (beta chain). Its antigen remains unknown. This entry comes from a study of blood T cells in healthy people across ages. For the second PCR, which ran for 7 to 11 cycles, a sample-barcoded 5' primer and a J-beta primer mix were used. TCRdb redid the calling of the 5' RACE reads with MiXCR, one entry per CDR3 protein. The table includes fewer than 2 million distinct CDR3 sequences, approximately 40% detected once. Study results and caveats: Per million T cells, TCR beta diversity dropped roughly linearly as age increased.

CDR1 and CDR2 (germline): MDHEN, SYDVKM. CDR3 length equals 15 residues. V gave up 4 bases and J gave up 0 bases, with 10 bases separating them. This TCR was recovered from a human donor in good health. The rearrangement links TRBV28 to TRBJ2-1; D unresolved. Sequencing used blood. Here the CDR3 reads CASSSLVDSYNEQFF. CDR3 bases: TGTGCCAGCAGTTCGCTAGTCGACTCCTACAATGAGCAGTTCTTC.